This entry lists 24 T cell receptor beta chains sequenced from one sample in a study of metastatic and nonmetastatic thyroid tumors. Using MiXCR, TCRdb re-called clones from the PCR reads. The table includes fewer than 40,000 clones, around a third detected once. No patient had received any treatment before thyroid surgery. The sequenced material came from tumor tissue. The receptor source for this set is a female donor with papillary thyroid cancer or a benign thyroid nodule (not recorded which). Some clones in this sample may be carry-over from other donors' samples.

This clone was counted between two and nine times. The chain links TRBV24-1 to TRBJ1-1; possible D gene TRBD1, 5 bases. The CDR3 has 12 amino acids. V was trimmed by 0 bases and J by 10 bases, leaving 8 bases between them. The germline V gene encodes CDR1 KGHDR and CDR2 SFDVKD. CDR3 in amino acids: CATSDLTGGAFF. CDR3 nucleotide sequence: TGTGCCACCAGTGATTTGACAGGAGGAGCTTTCTTT.

This clone was counted only a few times. The chain joins TRBV10-3 to TRBJ1-6, with D possibly being TRBD1 (6 bases). Germline V gives CDR1 ENHRY, CDR2 SYGVKD. V lost 4 bases and J 7 bases, leaving 11 bases between the germline ends. This CDR3 is built from 14 residues. The CDR3 protein is CAISAGVENSPLHF. CDR3 in DNA: TGTGCCATCAGTGCAGGGGTAGAAAATTCACCCCTCCACTTT.

The V call is TRBV7-9, the J call TRBJ2-7, with a tentative D call TRBD2 (6 bases). Germline loops: CDR1 SEHNR, CDR2 FQNEAQ (reference sequence). CDR3 length: 12 amino acids. Trimming stripped 3 bases from V and 6 bases from J, with 9 bases between. The CDR3 reads CASSLGGGEQYF. In DNA, the CDR3 is TGTGCCAGCAGCTTGGGGGGAGGCGAGCAGTACTTC. Filled out from reference TRBV7-9 and TRBJ2-7, the complete variable domain reads DTGVSQNPRHKITKRGQNVTFRCDPISEHNRLYWYRQTLGQGPEFLTYFQNEAQLEKSRLLSDRFSAERPKGSFSTLEIQRTEQGDSAMYLCASSLGGGEQYFGPGTRLTVT.

This clone was counted once. The chain employs TRBV20-1 and TRBJ2-5; D unresolved. Germline CDR1 and CDR2: DFQATT and SNEGSKA (reference sequence). The germline V and J ends were trimmed by 5 bases and 2 bases, with 12 bases remaining between them. This CDR3 region has 13 residues. Written as DNA, the CDR3 is TGCAGTGCTCTCGGAGCTGATCAAGAGACCCAGTACTTC. The encoded protein is CSALGADQETQYF.

This clone appeared a few times. V usage is TRBV19 and J usage is TRBJ1-3; D not resolved. V was trimmed by 9 bases and J by 0 bases, leaving 6 bases between them. This CDR3 comprises 12 residues. The V gene's germline CDR1 is LNHDA and CDR2 SQIVND (reference sequence). The CDR3 reads CASRSSGNTIYF. The CDR3 nucleotides are TGTGCCAGCCGGTCCTCTGGAAACACCATATATTTT.

In DNA form, the CDR3 reads TGTGCCAGCAGTTTAGAGCAGGGGATCGGGGAGCTGTTTTTT. Protein: CASSLEQGIGELFF. This chain joins TRBV27 and TRBJ2-2; maybe TRBD1 (6 bases). Deletions cut 2 bases from V and 7 bases from J, with 11 bases between. CDR3 size: 14 residues. The germline V gene has CDR1 MNHEY and CDR2 SMNVEV (reference sequence).

This clone was seen a handful of times. The J gene is TRBJ1-2, the V gene TRBV6-1; D possibly corresponds to TRBD1 (5 bases). Trimming took 7 bases from V and 7 from J, leaving 13 bases between them. CDR3 length: 12 residues. CDR1 MNHNS and CDR2 SASEGT come from the germline V gene. The CDR3 region has the DNA TGTGCCAGCAAAACCCTAAGGGGTGGCTACACCTTC. It codes for CASKTLRGGYTF.

V is TRBV18 and J is TRBJ1-6; D call uncertain. Germline V gene lookup returns CDR1 KGHSH and CDR2 LQKENI. V was pared by 4 bases and J by 7 bases, with 8 bases between. The CDR3 totals 13 residues. CDR3 DNA sequence: TGTGCCAGCTCACAGCGGATCAATTCACCCCTCCACTTT. Amino acid sequence: CASSQRINSPLHF. Full variable domain (remainder filled in from reference TRBV18 and TRBJ1-6): NAGVMQNPRHLVRRRGQEARLRCSPMKGHSHVYWYRQLPEEGLKFMVYLQKENIIDESGMPKERFSAEFPKEGPSILRIQQVVRGDSAAYFCASSQRINSPLHFGNGTRLTVT.

This clone has only a few counts. This sequence joins TRBV12-3 or TRBV12-4 and TRBJ1-6; D gene uncertain. The CDR3 is made up of 13 amino acids. Between the trimmed V and J ends, which lost 5 bases and 13 bases, there was a span of 15 bases. CDR3 protein: CASSIGQSRPLHF. The CDR3 DNA reads as TGTGCCAGCAGTATAGGGCAGTCCAGGCCCCTCCACTTT.

The rearrangement uses TRBV20-1 and TRBJ1-2; 7 nucleotides match TRBD1. Germline V gene lookup returns CDR1 DFQATT and CDR2 SNEGSKA (reference sequence). The CDR3 is made up of 14 amino acids. The CDR3 bases are TGCAGCGTATCACCGAGGACAGGCAACTATGGCTACACCTTC. It encodes CSVSPRTGNYGYTF.

V is TRBV7-8 and J is TRBJ2-7, with a tentative D call TRBD2 (5 bases). Trimming removed 5 bases at V and 1 base at J, with 15 bases between. This CDR3 comprises 15 residues. Germline CDR1 reads SGHVS; CDR2 reads FQNEAQ. CDR3 protein: CASSPVRGGSYEQYF. The DNA of the CDR3 is TGTGCCAGCAGCCCCGTTCGGGGTGGGTCCTACGAGCAGTACTTC.

The table lists this clone with a few counts. V is TRBV15 and J is TRBJ1-1, with 11 bases matching TRBD1. With V trimmed by 1 base and J by 5 bases, 3 bases remained unmatched. The germline gives CDR1 LNHNV, CDR2 YYDKDF (reference sequence). This CDR3 is 15 amino acids long. The CDR3 here is CATSRGDRGGTEAFF. In DNA form, the CDR3 reads TGTGCCACCAGCAGAGGGGACAGGGGGGGTACTGAAGCTTTCTTT.

Only a few counts were recorded for this clone. The chain uses TRBV27 and TRBJ2-1, with 13 bases matching TRBD2. The CDR3 contains 14 residues. V lost 3 bases, J lost 9 bases, and 2 bases stayed unmatched. From germline, CDR1 is MNHEY and CDR2 SMNVEV (reference sequence). The CDR3 DNA is TGTGCCAGCAGTTTCGGGACTAGCGGGGTTGAGCAGTTCTTC. Its protein product is CASSFGTSGVEQFF.

This clone was counted once. The chain uses TRBV9 and TRBJ1-2; 11 bases are shared with TRBD1. This CDR3 contains 16 residues. V lost 3 bases to trimming and J lost 8 bases; unmatched junction nucleotides: 12. CDR1 is SGDLS, CDR2 YYNGEE, per germline. DNA for the CDR3: TGTGCCAGCAGCGCGCGACTAGGACAGGGGGCGGAGGGCTACACCTTC. It codes for CASSARLGQGAEGYTF.

This clone occurred a few times. This chain links TRBV7-9 with TRBJ2-7, with 10 bases identical to TRBD1. The CDR3 totals 12 residues. Germline values: CDR1 SEHNR, CDR2 FQNEAQ (reference sequence). The V segment lost 8 bases and the J segment 6 bases; nucleotides outside the gene matches: 4. This CDR3 reads CASLGTGAEQYF. In DNA form, the CDR3 reads TGTGCCAGCTTGGGGACAGGGGCCGAGCAGTACTTC.

This clone was recorded once. The chain is built from TRBV5-1 and TRBJ2-3; D is possibly TRBD1 or TRBD2 (6 bases each). The germline CDR1 and CDR2 sequences are SGHRS and YFSETQ. Deletions cut 6 bases from V and 2 bases from J, with 16 bases between. The CDR3 has 15 amino acids. The CDR3 sequence is CASKKGGFLTDTQYF. The CDR3 DNA sequence: TGCGCCAGCAAAAAGGGGGGATTCCTCACAGATACGCAGTATTTT.

This clone was seen more than once but under ten times. The chain links TRBV25-1 to TRBJ2-7; D gene ambiguous. The V end was cut by 6 bases, the J end by 5 bases, with 8 bases between. CDR3 size: 11 residues. Germline CDR1 is MGHDK and CDR2 is SYGVNS. For the CDR3, the DNA is TGTGCCAGCAGACTGGCCCACGAGCAGTACTTC. Translating gives CASRLAHEQYF.

The chain joins TRBV3-1 to TRBJ1-1; D remains unclear. The V gene's germline CDR1 is LGHDT and CDR2 YNNKEL (reference sequence). The CDR3 totals 14 residues. The ends were cut back, 1 base at V and 0 bases at J, with 6 bases in the middle. CDR3 DNA sequence: TGTGCCAGCAGCCAAGTCGGTGTGAACACTGAAGCTTTCTTT. It is translated as CASSQVGVNTEAFF. The full variable domain, in which reference TRBV3-1 and TRBJ1-1 provide the parts outside the CDR3, is DTAVSQTPKYLVTQMGNDKSIKCEQNLGHDTMYWYKQDSKKFLKIMFSYNNKELIINETVPNRFSPKSPDKAHLNLHINSLELGDSAVYFCASSQVGVNTEAFFGQGTRLTVV.

The V and J genes are TRBV28 and TRBJ1-2; no clear D. V lost 3 bases to trimming and J lost 2 bases, with 16 bases between them. CDR3 length equals 16 residues. The V gene's germline CDR1 is MDHEN and CDR2 SYDVKM. CDR3 nucleotide sequence: TGTGCCAGCAGTTTTGCGCACGCAGTAGGAAACTATGGCTACACCTTC. As protein: CASSFAHAVGNYGYTF.

The CDR3 reads CASKMGRDGELFF. The CDR3, as DNA: TGCGCCAGCAAAATGGGGCGAGACGGGGAGCTGTTTTTT. This rearrangement joins TRBV5-1 to TRBJ2-2, with D tentatively TRBD1 (5 bases). Between the trimmed V and J ends, which lost 6 bases and 7 bases, there was a span of 13 bases. The CDR3 length is 13 residues. CDR1 SGHRS and CDR2 YFSETQ come from the germline V gene.

The rearrangement uses TRBV20-1 and TRBJ2-7; perhaps TRBD1 as D (8 bases). Deletions cut 4 bases from V and 3 bases from J, with 16 bases between. The CDR3 runs to 14 residues. Germline CDR1 reads DFQATT; CDR2 reads SNEGSKA (reference sequence). The CDR3 sequence is CSAIGQGGSYEQYF. Here the CDR3 DNA reads TGCAGTGCTATAGGACAGGGAGGGAGCTACGAGCAGTACTTC.

This clone was found a few times. CDR3 bases: TGTGCCAGCAGTTTAATTGGGACTACGGGGGAGCAGTACTTC. Residues: CASSLIGTTGEQYF. V is TRBV27 and J is TRBJ2-7, with 7 bases identical to TRBD2. Trimming cost V 2 bases and J 7 bases; bases outside gene matches: 8. The germline gives CDR1 MNHEY, CDR2 SMNVEV (reference sequence). CDR3 size: 14 residues.

V and J are TRBV4-2 and TRBJ2-7, with TRBD1 matching over 8 bases. This CDR3 is 15 amino acids long. In germline, CDR1 is LGHNA, CDR2 YNFKEQ. The trim removed 1 base at V and 4 bases at J, leaving 6 bases unmatched. CDR3 coding DNA: TGTGCCAGCAGCCAAGTTACAGGGGGTTCATACGAGCAGTACTTC. Translation gives CASSQVTGGSYEQYF.

The J gene is TRBJ2-5, the V gene TRBV2; TRBD2 is a possible D gene (7 bases). CDR1 SNHLY and CDR2 FYNNEI come from the germline V gene. Between the trimmed V and J ends, which lost 1 base and 4 bases, there was a span of 13 bases. The CDR3 spans 15 residues. CDR3 sequence: CASSEGGGAGETQYF. The CDR3 DNA is TGTGCCAGCAGTGAAGGGGGGGGCGCGGGAGAGACCCAGTACTTC.